A selection of T cell receptor beta chains follows, all from one sample in a study of blood T cells in healthy people across ages. Each CDR3 protein is one row after TCRdb ran MiXCR on the 5' RACE reads. This sample yields approximately 960,000 distinct CDR3 sequences, of which roughly 28% are seen a single time; roughly a tenth belongs to the top ten. In addition, the sample was reused for a study of T cells of mothers and their children.

Input material: blood. These receptors all stem from a woman aged 40 to 50 in good health. Each CDR3 is given with its conserved first and last residue. A D gene is named only where the DNA matches it firmly. Clone sizes are given selectively: once, few, many, or a class where the clone is expanded.

TRBJ1-6 | . | few | TRBV28 | CACSSGIYSPLHF | TGTGCCTGCAGTTCCGGGATTTATTCACCCCTCCACTTT
TRBJ2-3 | TRBD2 | few | TRBV30 | CAWRLAGASWQGDTQYF | TGTGCCTGGAGACTAGCGGGGGCTTCTTGGCAGGGAGATACGCAGTATTTT
TRBJ2-1 | . | many | TRBV7-3 | CASSTTGGYEQFF | TGTGCCAGCAGCACCACTGGGGGATATGAGCAGTTCTTC
TRBJ2-5 | TRBD2 | many | TRBV28 | CASSLGLAGGLQETQYF | TGTGCCAGCAGCTTGGGACTAGCGGGGGGGTTGCAAGAGACCCAGTACTTC
TRBJ1-4 | TRBD1 | few | TRBV27 | CASSFRDRGRNEKLFF | TGTGCCAGCAGTTTCCGGGACAGGGGACGGAATGAAAAACTGTTTTTT
TRBJ2-2 | . | few | TRBV7-2 | CASSLVADRGADGELFF | TGTGCCAGCAGCCTAGTAGCAGATAGGGGGGCGGACGGGGAGCTGTTTTTT
TRBJ1-2 | . | . | TRBV28 | CVSSKLGYGYTF | TGTGTCAGCAGTAAGCTCGGCTATGGCTACACCTTC
TRBJ1-1 | . | . | TRBV4-2 | CASSPTRNRKNTEAFF | TGTGCCAGCAGCCCTACCCGGAACAGGAAGAATACTGAAGCTTTCTTT
TRBJ2-6 | . | few | TRBV27 | CASSTVSGANVLTF | TGTGCCAGCAGTACAGTGTCTGGGGCCAACGTCCTGACTTTC
TRBJ2-1 | . | . | TRBV6-2/TRBV6-3 | CASSPQGWQGFF | TGTGCCAGCAGTCCACAGGGTTGGCAAGGGTTCTTC
TRBJ1-5 | . | few | TRBV4-1 | CASSQGGTALNQPQHF | TGCGCCAGCAGCCAAGGGGGGACCGCTTTGAATCAGCCCCAGCATTTT
TRBJ1-1 | TRBD1 | . | TRBV27 | CASRGQEGGTEAFF | TGTGCCAGCAGGGGACAGGAGGGTGGTACTGAAGCTTTCTTT
TRBJ1-5 | . | many | TRBV7-8 | CASSQGRNQPQHF | TGTGCCAGCAGCCAGGGACGCAATCAGCCCCAGCATTTT
TRBJ1-5 | . | many | TRBV7-2 | CASSLSENQPQHF | TGTGCCAGCAGTTTATCGGAAAATCAGCCCCAGCATTTT
TRBJ1-2 | . | many | TRBV12-3/TRBV12-4 | CASSPGTKEYGYTF | TGTGCCAGCAGTCCCGGGACCAAAGAGTATGGCTACACCTTC
TRBJ2-7 | . | many | TRBV7-9 | CASSWDAYEQYF | TGTGCCAGCAGCTGGGATGCCTACGAGCAGTACTTC
TRBJ1-5 | . | . | TRBV20-1 | CSASPQVTLGNQPQHF | TGCAGTGCTAGCCCACAGGTAACCCTTGGTAATCAGCCCCAGCATTTT
TRBJ1-2 | TRBD1 | . | TRBV9 | CASSERDRPNYGYTF | TGTGCCAGCAGCGAGAGGGACAGGCCTAACTATGGCTACACCTTC
TRBJ2-3 | . | . | TRBV5-1 | CASSGGTTHTDTQYF | TGCGCCAGCAGCGGCGGGACCACCCACACAGATACGCAGTATTTT
TRBJ1-2 | . | . | TRBV11-2 | CASSLVRGQGNYGYTF | TGTGCCAGCAGCTTAGTACGGGGCCAGGGGAACTATGGCTACACCTTC
TRBJ1-1 | . | few | TRBV7-2 | CASSREGGRTEAFF | TGTGCCAGCAGCCGGGAGGGGGGGAGAACTGAAGCTTTCTTT
TRBJ2-2 | TRBD1 | . | TRBV27 | CASRDRVNTGELFF | TGTGCCAGCAGGGACAGGGTTAACACCGGGGAGCTGTTTTTT
TRBJ2-7 | TRBD1 | many | TRBV4-1 | CASSPRPGGIYEQYF | TGCGCCAGCAGCCCGCGGCCAGGGGGAATTTACGAGCAGTACTTC
TRBJ2-1 | TRBD1 | . | TRBV7-8 | CASSPAQGTYNEQFF | TGTGCCAGCAGCCCTGCACAGGGGACCTACAATGAGCAGTTCTTC